This T cell receptor (beta chain) was identified in a study of shared clonotypes between healthy human individuals. About the study: The study enrolled a couple of women and three men aged 18 to 49. Study-level findings and limits: An effect of sequencing depth on clonotype sharing among donors was expected.

All of the donors resided in Nashville, Tennessee, and each was a Caucasian adult. Clones were sequenced by immunoSEQ multiplex PCR, and TCRdb holds only the in-frame ones, with some missing. The sample has about 2 million clones, 85% to 95% seen once. The CDR3 contains 12 residues. The germline CDR1 and CDR2 sequences are ENHRY and SYGVKD. Trimming shortened V by 2 bases and J by 5 bases, and 7 bases separated the two germline ends. With regard to this clone: Its antigen is not identified.

The chain carries TRBV10-3 and TRBJ2-7; D tentatively reads TRBD1 or TRBD2 (5 bases each). This sequence was found in a man younger than 35 in good health. The sequenced material came from naive CD4+ T cells sorted from blood. Subset here: CD45RA+ positively selected. As DNA, the CDR3 is TGTGCCATCAGTGAGGGGGACGACGAGCAGTACTTC. It yields the protein CAISEGDDEQYF.